Following are 8 T cell receptor beta chains from one sample sequenced in a study of T cell repertoires in cytomegalovirus infection (dated by TCRdb to about 2019). For sequencing, an Illumina HiSeq 1500 was employed. In-frame beta chains were kept once TCRdb had trimmed the public reads at Q25 with fastp and called clones with MiXCR. A single entry per CDR3 protein holds the most common genes and DNA from its merged rows. A total of hundreds of thousands of distinct CDR3 sequences appear in this sample, 24% of them only once. The top ten constitute 6.5% to 10% of the sample. Sequenced: CD8+ T cells from PBMCs. The receptors derive from a human donor in good health (CMV status not recorded). Some clones in this sample may be carry-over from other donors' samples.

Concerning this clonotype itself: Its ends do not fully match the called genes, so a read error is possible. V gene TRBV7-9 combines with J gene TRBJ1-2; D is possibly TRBD1 (6 bases). Germline assignment: CDR1 SEHNR and CDR2 FQNEAQ (reference sequence). The CDR3 contains 15 residues. The CDR3 DNA reads as TGTGTCAGCAGCTTACAGCCAGGGGAAATCTATGGCTACACCTTC. This sequence encodes CVSSLQPGEIYGYTF.

The CDR3 DNA sequence: TGTGCCAGTAAGAGGAAGGCAGCCTACAATGAGCAGTTCTTC. It specifies CASKRKAAYNEQFF. The chain employs TRBV19 and TRBJ2-1, with D uncertain. The CDR3 extends over 14 amino acids. V lost 7 bases and J lost 2, with 12 bases in between. Per germline, CDR1 LNHDA and CDR2 SQIVND (reference sequence).

This clonotype has just a few counts. CDR3 sequence (DNA): TGCGCCAGCAGCCAAGATCTAGGAGATTTGAACACCGGGGAGCTGTTTTTT. Protein: CASSQDLGDLNTGELFF. V and J are TRBV4-3 and TRBJ2-2; no reliable D call. Deletions cut 0 bases from V and 1 base from J, with 12 bases between. From germline, CDR1 is LGHNA and CDR2 YSLEER. CDR3 length: 17 residues.

The chain combines TRBV6-6 with TRBJ2-1, with D uncertain. This CDR3 has 15 amino acids. The V end was cut by 7 bases, the J end by 0 bases, with 13 bases between. CDR1 is MNHNY, CDR2 SVGAGI, per germline (reference sequence). CDR3: CASNHNPSSYNEQFF. The CDR3 DNA reads TGTGCCAGCAATCATAACCCGAGCTCCTACAATGAGCAGTTCTTC.

This clonotype was recorded many times. The chain recombines TRBV7-8 with TRBJ2-3; weak D call: TRBD1 (6 bases). Trimming left V 5 bases short and J 2 bases short, with 14 bases between. There are 15 residues in the CDR3. Germline CDR1 and CDR2: SGHVS and FQNEAQ. The CDR3 protein is CASSQGHQNTDTQYF. CDR3 nucleotide sequence: TGTGCCAGCAGCCAGGGACACCAGAACACAGATACGCAGTATTTT.

Ten or more counts support this clonotype. The V gene is TRBV7-6, the J gene TRBJ1-2, with unresolved D. The CDR3 totals 12 residues. V was pared by 5 bases and J by 2 bases, with 6 bases between. In germline, CDR1 is SGHVS, CDR2 FNYEAQ. The CDR3 DNA follows: TGTGCCAGCAGCGGACGGAACTATGGCTACACCTTC. Its translation is CASSGRNYGYTF.

The chain carries TRBV25-1 and TRBJ2-2; the D is unclear. The ends were cut back, 1 base at V and 0 bases at J, with 9 bases in the middle. This CDR3 has 16 residues. Germline lookup yields CDR1 MGHDK and CDR2 SYGVNS. CDR3 in amino acids: CASSESRVSNTGELFF. The CDR3 DNA reads TGTGCCAGCAGTGAATCACGAGTTTCGAACACCGGGGAGCTGTTTTTT.

Turning to this clonotype: The junction shows a germline mismatch at one end, possibly a read error. The chain employs TRBV28 and TRBJ1-1; D unclear. The CDR3 loop spans 13 amino acids. Germline assignment: CDR1 MDHEN and CDR2 SYDVKM. Written as DNA, the CDR3 is TGTACCAGCAGTCCAACGCTTGCTGCTGAAGCTTTCTTT. Its protein is CTSSPTLAAEAFF.